These 23 T cell receptor beta chains share one sample of origin, sequenced in a study of blood T cell repertoires in COVID-19. Using immunoSEQ multiplex PCR, the repertoire was profiled, and TCRdb retains in-frame clones only, with some absent. This repertoire shows 250,000 to 300,000 clones, around nine tenths found once; its top ten account for 2.2%. The sequenced sample consisted of peripheral blood. The receptor set was obtained from a man aged 50 or older with acute or convalescent COVID-19.

The chain carries TRBV15 and TRBJ1-2; 9 positions match TRBD1. The germline V gene encodes CDR1 LNHNV and CDR2 YYDKDF (reference sequence). There are 15 residues in the CDR3. The junction had 11 bases not matched to a gene; V was cut back by 7 bases and J by 5 bases. The CDR3 sequence: CATNPGTGRSYGYTF. As DNA, the CDR3 is TGTGCCACCAACCCGGGGACAGGGCGCTCATATGGCTACACCTTC.

J is TRBJ1-4 and V is TRBV19; D may be TRBD1 (5 bases). Germline lookup yields CDR1 LNHDA and CDR2 SQIVND (reference sequence). The CDR3 length is 17 residues. V was shortened by 3 bases and J by 6 bases, with 20 bases between the two germline ends. This chain's CDR3 is CASSIPQGPTGDEKLFF. The CDR3 DNA reads TGTGCCAGTAGTATCCCGCAGGGCCCTACGGGGGATGAAAAACTGTTTTTT.

The chain joins TRBV7-9 to TRBJ2-3; no reliable D call. The CDR3 has 12 amino acids. V was trimmed by 4 bases and J by 6 bases, leaving 8 bases between them. The germline CDR1 and CDR2 sequences are SEHNR and FQNEAQ (reference sequence). CDR3 amino acids: CASSYSFDTQYF. The CDR3 DNA is TGTGCCAGCAGCTACTCCTTTGATACGCAGTATTTT. Full variable domain (remainder filled in from reference TRBV7-9 and TRBJ2-3): DTGVSQNPRHKITKRGQNVTFRCDPISEHNRLYWYRQTLGQGPEFLTYFQNEAQLEKSRLLSDRFSAERPKGSFSTLEIQRTEQGDSAMYLCASSYSFDTQYFGPGTRLTVL.

The chain joins TRBV27 to TRBJ2-1; no clear D gene. The CDR3 runs to 14 residues. Germline CDR1 reads MNHEY; CDR2 reads SMNVEV (reference sequence). Deletions cut 3 bases from V and 5 bases from J, with 11 bases between. The CDR3 nucleotides are TGTGCCAGCAGTTTGGCCGCGGTAGACAATGAGCAGTTCTTC. This sequence encodes CASSLAAVDNEQFF.

The chain couples TRBV10-1 to TRBJ2-5, with TRBD1 as a possible D gene (5 bases). Germline V gene data show CDR1 as WNHNN and CDR2 as SYGVQD (reference sequence). V lost 4 bases to trimming and J lost 1 base, with 10 bases between them. The CDR3 covers 14 residues. The chain's CDR3 is CASSVGQPQETQYF. The CDR3 DNA follows: TGCGCCAGCAGTGTAGGACAACCCCAAGAGACCCAGTACTTC.

V and J are TRBV5-5 and TRBJ2-1; D is unresolved. This CDR3 spans 14 amino acids. With 3 bases removed from V and 4 bases from J, the gap between germline ends came to 11 bases. The V gene's germline CDR1 is SGHKS and CDR2 YYEKEE (reference sequence). The CDR3 sequence is CASSSPPQYNEQFF. CDR3 nucleotides: TGTGCCAGCAGCTCCCCGCCCCAGTACAATGAGCAGTTCTTC.

The chain employs TRBV3-1 (or the pseudogene TRBV3-2) and TRBJ2-5, with a weak D call TRBD2 (6 bases). The V end lost 5 bases, the J end lost 5 bases, and 15 bases lay between the germline ends. CDR3 length: 14 amino acids. Germline loops: CDR1 LGHDT, CDR2 YNNKEL (reference sequence). CDR3 bases: TGTGCCAGCAGCTTTGGAGGGGCAGTGGAGACCCAGTACTTC. Protein sequence: CASSFGGAVETQYF.

This clone was counted between two and nine times. The CDR3 here is CASSQEPGTGDEKLFF. The CDR3 nucleotides are TGTGCCAGCAGCCAAGAACCCGGGACAGGGGATGAAAAACTGTTTTTT. J is TRBJ1-4 and V is TRBV4-2; 10 bases match TRBD1. Germline CDR1 LGHNA, CDR2 YNFKEQ. The CDR3 consists of 16 residues. The trim removed 0 bases at V and 6 bases at J, leaving 4 bases unmatched.

The J gene is TRBJ2-7, the V gene TRBV19; possibly TRBD2 for D (5 bases). This CDR3 is built from 12 residues. Per the germline V gene, CDR1 is LNHDA and CDR2 is SQIVND (reference sequence). The V end lost 3 bases, the J end lost 7 bases, and 10 bases lay between the germline ends. The DNA of the CDR3 is TGTGCCAGTAGTATCGGAGGAAGGGAGCAGTACTTC. This gives the protein CASSIGGREQYF.

V usage is TRBV19 and J usage is TRBJ1-2; the match to TRBD1 covers 8 bases. Germline lookup yields CDR1 LNHDA and CDR2 SQIVND (reference sequence). V lost 5 bases and J lost 4; bases outside the gene matches: 6. The CDR3 is 14 residues long. The CDR3 coding sequence is TGTGCCAGTAGTCTGGACAGGGACATCTATGGCTACACCTTC. This translates into CASSLDRDIYGYTF.

V and J are TRBV7-8 and TRBJ2-1; 8 positions agree with TRBD2. The CDR3 covers 17 residues. Germline V gene lookup returns CDR1 SGHVS and CDR2 FQNEAQ. The junction had 8 bases not matched to a gene; V was cut back by 2 bases and J by 2 bases. CDR3 nucleotide sequence: TGTGCCAGCAGCTTAATGGCTAGCGGGCAGCCCTACAATGAGCAGTTCTTC. Its protein is CASSLMASGQPYNEQFF.

CDR3 bases: TGCGCCAGCAGCCTGGAGACAGCGAGCTCTGGAAACACCATATATTTT. Its translation: CASSLETASSGNTIYF. This sequence joins TRBV5-1 and TRBJ1-3, with TRBD1 as a possible D gene (5 bases). The CDR3 is made up of 16 amino acids. With 4 bases removed from V and 0 bases from J, the gap between germline ends came to 14 bases. CDR1 is SGHRS and CDR2 is YFSETQ in the germline V gene.

This chain's CDR3 is CASTSVGGAPGELFF. The DNA of the CDR3 is TGTGCCAGCACCTCCGTCGGGGGGGCACCCGGGGAGCTGTTTTTT. The chain carries TRBV7-8 and TRBJ2-2; 8 nucleotides align to TRBD2. Trimming cost V 7 bases and J 6 bases; bases outside gene matches: 10. The CDR3 has 15 residues. Germline values: CDR1 SGHVS, CDR2 FQNEAQ. Looking up the rest from reference TRBV7-8 and TRBJ2-2 gives the full variable domain: GAGVSQSPRYKVAKRGQDVALRCDPISGHVSLFWYQQALGQGPEFLTYFQNEAQLDKSGLPSDRFFAERPEGSVSTLKIQRTQQEDSAVYLCASTSVGGAPGELFFGEGSRLTVL.

The chain has TRBV12-5 and TRBJ2-7, with 10 bases aligning to TRBD1. The CDR3 covers 15 residues. Germline V gene lookup returns CDR1 LGHNT and CDR2 FRNRAP. V lost 6 bases, J lost 4 bases, and 9 bases stayed unmatched. The CDR3, as DNA: TGTGCTAGTGGCCCTGACAGGGGGCTAACGTACGAGCAGTACTTC. Protein product: CASGPDRGLTYEQYF. The full variable domain, its missing parts supplied by reference TRBV12-5 and TRBJ2-7, is DARVTQTPRHKVTEMGQEVTMRCQPILGHNTVFWYRQTMMQGLELLAYFRNRAPLDDSGMPKDRFSAEMPDATLATLKIQPSEPRDSAVYFCASGPDRGLTYEQYFGPGTRLTVT.

This clone appeared a few times. This chain links TRBV12-3 or TRBV12-4 with TRBJ2-7; no reliable D call. The V gene lost 3 bases and the J gene lost 7 bases, with 7 bases spanning the gap. This CDR3 contains 11 residues. This CDR3 reads CASSFRREQYF. Written as DNA, the CDR3 is TGTGCCAGCAGTTTCCGGCGGGAGCAGTACTTC.

V is TRBV29-1 and J is TRBJ2-7, with 7 bases aligning to TRBD1. Germline V CDR1 and CDR2: SQVTM, ANQGSEA. This CDR3 comprises 12 residues. V shed 4 bases and J 3 bases; nucleotides not matched to a gene: 3. CDR3 bases: TGCAGCGTTGGGGGACAGTTCTACGAGCAGTACTTC. Translated, it gives CSVGGQFYEQYF.

The gene calls are TRBV27 and TRBJ1-2; 7 bases are shared with TRBD1. The CDR3 sequence is 14 residues long. The germline gives CDR1 MNHEY, CDR2 SMNVEV (reference sequence). Losses at the gene ends were 4 bases for V and 6 bases for J; bases not matched to a gene: 8. CDR3 residues: CASSSRGQGDGYTF. As DNA, the CDR3 is TGTGCCAGCAGTTCCCGTGGGCAGGGGGATGGCTACACCTTC.

The sample holds one count of this clone. The chain is built from TRBV19 and TRBJ1-6, with D uncertain. Germline assignment: CDR1 LNHDA and CDR2 SQIVND (reference sequence). Trimming pared 4 bases from V and 10 bases from J, leaving 11 bases between. The CDR3 is made up of 13 amino acids. The CDR3 DNA follows: TGTGCCAGTAGTACGGGGAGTACATCACCCCTCCACTTT. Protein product: CASSTGSTSPLHF.

This clone was found once. The rearrangement links TRBV19 to TRBJ1-5; possibly TRBD1 for D (6 bases). Germline V lookup: CDR1 LNHDA, CDR2 SQIVND (reference sequence). Trimming stripped 5 bases from V and 0 bases from J, with 8 bases between. This CDR3 region has 14 residues. CDR3 DNA sequence: TGTGCCAGTAGTTGGACAGCTAGCAATCAGCCCCAGCATTTT. It codes for CASSWTASNQPQHF.

The chain recombines TRBV5-3 with TRBJ1-3; 8 nucleotides line up with TRBD1. TRBV5-3 is designated an ORF whose function remains uncertain. The CDR3 has 14 amino acids. V dropped 3 bases and J dropped 4; count of bases not matched to a gene: 3. CDR3 protein: CARSSWTGGNTIYF. The CDR3 coding sequence is TGTGCCAGAAGCTCCTGGACAGGGGGAAACACCATATATTTT.

The V and J genes are TRBV7-3 and TRBJ1-4, with TRBD1 matching over 7 bases. Looked up from germline, CDR1 is SGHTA and CDR2 is FQGTGA. The J segment lost 10 bases and the V segment lost 5 bases, leaving 7 bases of the junction unmatched. The CDR3 loop spans 13 amino acids. The CDR3 loop is CASSLRQGTKLFF. DNA for the CDR3: TGTGCCAGCAGCCTTCGACAGGGAACAAAACTGTTTTTT.

This chain joins TRBV19 and TRBJ2-3; D is possibly TRBD2 (6 bases). This CDR3 has 15 amino acids. Trimming shortened V by 4 bases and J by 6 bases, and 17 bases separated the two germline ends. Germline-derived CDR1 and CDR2 are LNHDA and SQIVND (reference sequence). The CDR3 loop reads CASSSTTGEPDTQYF. The CDR3 bases are TGTGCCAGTAGTAGTACTACGGGGGAGCCGGATACGCAGTATTTT.

The chain is built from TRBV5-6 and TRBJ1-4; D is possibly TRBD1 (5 bases). Trimming stripped 1 base from V and 7 bases from J, with 20 bases between. Germline CDR1 SGHDT, CDR2 YYEEEE. The CDR3 spans 17 residues. The CDR3 DNA reads as TGTGCCAGCAGCTTGTTTAAAGAGGGACTCCGTGTTGAAAAACTGTTTTTT. Protein product: CASSLFKEGLRVEKLFF.